The 10 T cell receptor beta chains listed next were all sequenced from one sample in a study of T cell responses to AZD1222 COVID-19 vaccine. Here immunoSEQ multiplex PCR was the method, and the copy in TCRdb shows in-frame clones only, minus some. This sample has more than 95,000 clones, with approximately 82% found just once. The sequencing used peripheral blood, collected 28 days after the second AZD1222 dose. The source of these receptors is an adult who received the AZD1222 COVID-19 vaccine.

V gene TRBV10-3 combines with J gene TRBJ1-4; a weak D match, TRBD1 (5 bases). Per the germline V gene, CDR1 is ENHRY and CDR2 is SYGVKD. This CDR3 spans 16 amino acids. Trimming cost V 10 bases and J 4 bases, with 22 bases left between them. The CDR3 region is CATRRGESPINEKLFF. The CDR3 region has the DNA TGTGCCACCCGCCGGGGCGAATCCCCCATTAATGAAAAACTGTTTTTT.

In its sample, this clone was seen a few times. J is TRBJ1-2 and V is TRBV4-1; D perhaps matches TRBD1 (5 bases). The CDR3 is 17 residues long. Trimming took 0 bases from V and 2 from J, leaving 16 bases between them. Germline CDR1 MGHRA, CDR2 YSYEKL. DNA of the CDR3: TGCGCCAGCAGCCAAGAACCTCCGGGACGTCTAAACTATGGCTACACCTTC. Amino acids: CASSQEPPGRLNYGYTF.

This chain uses TRBV9 with TRBJ1-3; D gene uncertain. This CDR3 contains 15 residues. Germline lookup yields CDR1 SGDLS and CDR2 YYNGEE. The germline V and J ends were trimmed by 2 bases and 0 bases, with 9 bases remaining between them. In DNA form, the CDR3 reads TGTGCCAGCAGCGTTAGCGGGAACTCTGGAAACACCATATATTTT. This sequence encodes CASSVSGNSGNTIYF.

The DNA of the CDR3 is TGTGCCAGCAGTTTTAATTCCCGGGGTCGGGGCACCGGGGAGCTGTTTTTT. Translated: CASSFNSRGRGTGELFF. V gene TRBV28 combines with J gene TRBJ2-2; weak D call: TRBD2 (5 bases). The germline V and J ends were trimmed by 3 bases and 4 bases, with 18 bases remaining between them. This CDR3 comprises 17 residues. Germline CDR1 and CDR2: MDHEN and SYDVKM.

The chain is built from TRBV27 and TRBJ1-1, with 10 bases lining up with TRBD1. Germline trimming cut 4 bases from V and 1 base from J; bases unmatched to any gene: 3. Germline V gene sequence: CDR1 MNHEY, CDR2 SMNVEV (reference sequence). The length of the CDR3 is 15 residues. The CDR3 reads CASSSRTGGNTEAFF. The DNA of the CDR3 is TGTGCCAGCAGTTCGCGGACAGGGGGGAACACTGAAGCTTTCTTT.

This clone was detected once. This rearrangement joins TRBV11-2 to TRBJ2-4; D perhaps matches TRBD2 (6 bases). Germline V gene lookup returns CDR1 SGHAT and CDR2 FQNNGV. The CDR3 consists of 16 residues. The V gene lost 5 bases and the J gene lost 8 bases, with 22 bases spanning the gap. The CDR3 protein is CASSPPGTPRDDIQYF. CDR3 bases: TGTGCCAGCAGCCCTCCGGGGACTCCGAGGGACGACATTCAGTACTTC.

This chain connects TRBV6-2 or TRBV6-3 to TRBJ1-5, with 7 bases identical to TRBD1. The junction had 14 bases not matched to a gene; V was cut back by 5 bases and J by 7 bases. The CDR3 totals 16 residues. Germline V lookup: CDR1 MNHEY, CDR2 SVGEGT. The CDR3 spells CASSSLTGKGRQPQHF. The CDR3 coding sequence is TGTGCCAGCAGTAGCCTGACAGGGAAAGGAAGGCAGCCCCAGCATTTT.

The gene calls are TRBV18 and TRBJ2-1; no clear D gene. This CDR3 has 16 amino acids. V dropped 0 bases and J dropped 7 bases, with 16 bases sitting between them. CDR1 is KGHSH, CDR2 LQKENI, per germline. CDR3 nucleotide sequence: TGTGCCAGCTCACCACCGGGAAGCACGAAAGGGAATGAGCAGTTCTTC. It is translated as CASSPPGSTKGNEQFF.

V usage is TRBV5-1 and J usage is TRBJ2-4; TRBD2 might be the D (6 bases). V was pared by 0 bases and J by 8 bases, with 18 bases between. The CDR3 has 16 amino acids. Germline CDR1 is SGHRS and CDR2 is YFSETQ. Here the CDR3 reads CASSLEGRQGGDIQYF. CDR3 DNA sequence: TGCGCCAGCAGCTTGGAAGGCAGGCAGGGCGGGGACATTCAGTACTTC.

CDR3 coding DNA: TGTGCCAGCAGCCCCCGGGTGGTCTATGGCTACACCTTC. Protein product: CASSPRVVYGYTF. The genes are TRBV6-2 or TRBV6-3 and TRBJ1-2; D is unclear. CDR1 is MNHEY, CDR2 SVGEGT, per germline. CDR3 length: 13 amino acids. The V gene lost 6 bases and the J gene lost 4 bases, with 12 bases spanning the gap.